This TCR beta chain was recovered during a study of blood T cell repertoires in COVID-19. Whole-study context: There were acute and convalescent COVID-19 samples, and they came from the United States, Italy and Spain. In each case, the material was cDNA or gDNA derived from T cells, B-cell-depleted T cells, or PBMCs.

How the authors handled the data: It was from reference gene primer amplification that nucleated cell counts were estimated. Only in-frame clones appear in the TCRdb table, and some are missing; sequencing was by immunoSEQ multiplex PCR. The DNA was the basis for D and trimming; V, J and clone size are from that table. The sample yields some 48,000 clones, about nine tenths seen once. This TCR derives from a man between 65 and 79 years old with active COVID-19. Input material: peripheral blood.

In nucleotides, the CDR3 is TGTGCCAGCAGCTTTAGGACTAGCGGGGGGAGACGGGCCTACAATGAGCAGTTCTTC. Translating it yields CASSFRTSGGRRAYNEQFF. This rearrangement joins TRBV11-2 to TRBJ2-1; 14 nucleotides match TRBD2. This CDR3 is 19 amino acids long. V was clipped by 3 bases and J by 2 bases; unmatched bases: 9. Germline V gene lookup returns CDR1 SGHAT and CDR2 FQNNGV. Full variable domain (missing parts from reference TRBV11-2 and TRBJ2-1): EAGVAQSPRYKIIEKRQSVAFWCNPISGHATLYWYQQILGQGPKLLIQFQNNGVVDDSQLPKDRFSAERLKGVDSTLKIQPAKLEDSAVYLCASSFRTSGGRRAYNEQFFGPGTRLTVL.